The source of this T cell receptor (beta chain) is a study of OX40 agonist ivuxolimab in advanced cancers. Study in general: Given to patients was ivuxolimab, an agonistic anti-OX40 (CD134) antibody. Patients undergoing dose escalation presented with hepatocellular carcinoma, melanoma, renal cell or head and neck cancer. One patient with hepatocellular carcinoma and two with cutaneous melanoma, three in all, had partial responses.

This CDR3 contains 14 residues. Deletions cut 5 bases from V and 7 bases from J, with 15 bases between. Per the germline V gene, CDR1 is SEHNR and CDR2 is FQNEAQ (reference sequence). A remark on this clone: Its antigen is unknown.

Overall study results and limits: Patients with a partial response at 0.1-3.0 mg/kg had among the lowest clonal expansion.

Assay used: immunoSEQ multiplex PCR; TCRdb lists only in-frame clones, some missing. The table has 90,000 to 100,000 clones, over 85% seen once. This TCR came from an adult with an advanced solid tumor such as melanoma, head and neck, liver or kidney cancer. The genes are TRBV7-9 and TRBJ1-5; TRBD1 might be the D (5 bases). Sequences were derived from CD4+ or CD8+ T cells sorted from blood, sampled in a trial of the OX40 agonist ivuxolimab. The CDR3 region is CASSTTGAEQPQHF. The CDR3 DNA reads as TGTGCCAGCAGCACTACTGGGGCGGAACAGCCCCAGCATTTT.